The 6 T cell receptor beta chains below come from one sample, sequenced in a study of OX40 agonist ivuxolimab in advanced cancers. Method: immunoSEQ multiplex PCR; TCRdb's copy keeps in-frame clones and lacks some. The sample gives about 14,000 clones, around 80% of which show up once; roughly 15% is in the top ten. Here the sequenced sample was CD4+ or CD8+ T cells sorted from blood, taken in a trial of the OX40 agonist ivuxolimab. All receptors come from an adult with an advanced solid tumor such as melanoma, head and neck, liver or kidney cancer.

A single count supports this clone. The chain uses TRBV12-5 and TRBJ2-3; D not resolved. The germline CDR1 and CDR2 sequences are LGHNT and FRNRAP. There are 12 residues in the CDR3. Trimming pared 1 base from V and 8 bases from J, leaving 7 bases between. The CDR3 sequence is CASGLGVLTQYF. The CDR3 bases are TGTGCTAGTGGTTTGGGCGTACTTACGCAGTATTTT.

Regarding this clone: A junction end diverges from the germline sequence, so it may reflect a read error. V is TRBV7-7 and J is TRBJ2-2; 10 positions agree with TRBD2. This CDR3 comprises 17 residues. Germline V gives CDR1 SSHAT, CDR2 FNYEAQ (reference sequence). CDR3 protein: CASSLELAGAYTGELFF. The CDR3 DNA reads TGTGCTAGCAGCTTAGAGCTAGCGGGGGCCTACACCGGGGAGCTGTTTTTT.

By sample fraction, this clone is medium-sized. The chain has TRBV30 and TRBJ1-1; 7 bases line up with TRBD1. This CDR3 spans 14 amino acids. CDR1 GTSNPN and CDR2 SVGIG come from the germline V gene (reference sequence). V lost 5 bases and J lost 1; bases outside the gene matches: 7. This chain's CDR3 is CAWASGTANTEAFF. The CDR3 nucleotides read TGTGCCTGGGCCTCCGGGACAGCGAACACTGAAGCTTTCTTT.

The chain joins TRBV23-1 to TRBJ1-1; D call uncertain. TRBV23-1 is placed among ORFs of uncertain function. With 4 bases removed from V and 6 bases from J, the gap between germline ends came to 6 bases. The CDR3 runs to 11 residues. The CDR3 DNA sequence: TGCGCCAGCAGTCCCCTCCCTGAAGCTTTCTTT. Translated: CASSPLPEAFF.

J is TRBJ1-2 and V is TRBV6-1; D possibly corresponds to TRBD1 (5 bases). CDR1 is MNHNS and CDR2 is SASEGT in the germline V gene. The V end was cut by 3 bases, the J end by 3 bases, with 17 bases between. This CDR3 region has 16 residues. CDR3 amino acids: CASSDAQEEWDYGYTF. In DNA, the CDR3 is TGTGCCAGCAGTGATGCACAGGAGGAGTGGGACTATGGCTACACCTTC.

The chain employs TRBV19 and TRBJ2-1; D remains unclear. V was pared by 1 base and J by 0 bases, with 4 bases between. The CDR3 sequence is 14 residues long. Germline V gives CDR1 LNHDA, CDR2 SQIVND (reference sequence). The CDR3 nucleotides are TGTGCCAGTAGTATAGTCGACTCCTACAATGAGCAGTTCTTC. The encoded protein is CASSIVDSYNEQFF.